Listed below are T cell receptor beta chains from one sample, sequenced in a study of tumor and adjacent non-tumor tissue in lung cancer. TCRdb reprocessed the multiplex PCR reads with MiXCR, giving one entry per CDR3 protein. The sample shows roughly 69,000 distinct CDR3 sequences, more than 75% of them seen only once. The sequencing sample was made of distant non-tumor lung tissue. Source of these receptors: a man between 60 and 75 years old with non-small cell lung cancer. Each CDR3 is given with its conserved first and last residue. The D gene is left open where the match is weak. Clone sizes are given selectively: once, few, many, or a class where the clone is expanded.

DNA: TGTGCCAGCAGTGACGCCACTGAGGGACATCAGTTCTTC
CDR3: CASSDATEGHQFF
J: TRBJ2-1
D: -
size: many
V: TRBV6-4

DNA: TGCGCCAGCAGCTTGGCGAACGGTGAGGGAAGGGCTTTCTTT
CDR3: CASSLANGEGRAFF
J: TRBJ1-1
D: -
size: many
V: TRBV5-1

DNA: TGTGCCAGCAGTCCAGGGATTAACGAGCAGTACTTC
CDR3: CASSPGINEQYF
J: TRBJ2-7
D: -
size: once
V: TRBV6-5

DNA: TGTGCCACGCGGGGGGCTGTAGAAAACATTCAGAACTTC
CDR3: CATRGAVENIQNF
J: TRBJ2-4
D: TRBD2
size: few
V: TRBV6-1

DNA: TGTACCAGCAGCCGGACAGGATTTGACAAGCAGTACTTC
CDR3: CTSSRTGFDKQYF
J: TRBJ2-7
D: TRBD1
size: -
V: TRBV5-5

DNA: TGTGCCAGCAGGCTAGCGGGAGGGTACGAAGAGACCCAGTACTTC
CDR3: CASRLAGGYEETQYF
J: TRBJ2-5
D: TRBD2
size: many
V: TRBV12-3/TRBV12-4

DNA: TGCGCCAGCATCTTGTACCCCAGCAGGAGAGGCCCAAATCAAGAGACCCATTACTTC
CDR3: CASILYPSRRGPNQETHYF
J: TRBJ2-5
D: -
size: -
V: TRBV5-1

DNA: TGTGCTAGCAGCTTCCGGTTCCATGAGACCGAGTACTTC
CDR3: CASSFRFHETEYF
J: TRBJ2-5
D: -
size: -
V: TRBV5-6

DNA: TGCGCCAGCAGCCAGTCAGGGGGCGCCGGTGGCTACACCTTC
CDR3: CASSQSGGAGGYTF
J: TRBJ1-2
D: TRBD1
size: -
V: TRBV6-5

DNA: TGTGCCAGCAGCCTAGTAACCCACAATGAGCAGTTCTTC
CDR3: CASSLVTHNEQFF
J: TRBJ2-1
D: -
size: -
V: TRBV7-3

DNA: TGTGCCAGCAGTTTTGGACTAGCCGAGCAGTACTTC
CDR3: CASSFGLAEQYF
J: TRBJ2-7
D: TRBD2
size: many
V: TRBV28

DNA: TGTGCCATCAGTTTATCCCCCCAGGAGACACATTACTTC
CDR3: CAISLSPQETHYF
J: TRBJ2-5
D: -
size: -
V: TRBV12-3/TRBV12-4

DNA: TGCAGTACTAGGCCAGACAGGGTTACTGAAGCTTTCTTT
CDR3: CSTRPDRVTEAFF
J: TRBJ1-1
D: TRBD1
size: once
V: TRBV20-1

DNA: TGTGCCAGCAGCCTGTCCAGGGGTAGTGAAGCTTTCTTT
CDR3: CASSLSRGSEAFF
J: TRBJ1-1
D: -
size: -
V: TRBV12-3/TRBV12-4

DNA: TGTGTCAGCAGCTTAGGGTGGGACAGCTACAATGAGCAGTTCTTC
CDR3: CVSSLGWDSYNEQFF
J: TRBJ2-1
D: TRBD1
size: -
V: TRBV7-8

DNA: TGTGCCAGCAGCGTAGCTCTAGACCATGAGCAGTTCTTC
CDR3: CASSVALDHEQFF
J: TRBJ2-1
D: -
size: -
V: TRBV9

DNA: TGTGTCAGCAGCCCCCAAGTGACAGCTGAAAAACTGTTTTTT
CDR3: CVSSPQVTAEKLFF
J: TRBJ1-4
D: -
size: -
V: TRBV7-6

DNA: TGTGACAGCAGTTTTCTTGGGAGCTCCTATGATCAGTACTTC
CDR3: CDSSFLGSSYDQYF
J: TRBJ2-7
D: -
size: -
V: TRBV12-3/TRBV12-4

DNA: TGTGCCAGCAACTCCGGAGTGGGGGAGGTCTACGAGCAGTATTTC
CDR3: CASNSGVGEVYEQYF
J: TRBJ2-7
D: -
size: -
V: TRBV5-6

DNA: TGCGCCAGCAGAAATAGCGGGTCGAACACCGGGGAGCTGTTTTTT
CDR3: CASRNSGSNTGELFF
J: TRBJ2-2
D: TRBD2
size: many
V: TRBV5-1

DNA: TGTGTCAGCTCTGGCCTGTTCCCCTACGAGCAGTACTTC
CDR3: CVSSGLFPYEQYF
J: TRBJ2-7
D: -
size: -
V: TRBV6-5

DNA: TGTGCCAGCAGTCCCGGGACAGAGTTCACAGATGCGGAGTATTTT
CDR3: CASSPGTEFTDAEYF
J: TRBJ2-3
D: TRBD1
size: -
V: TRBV11-1

DNA: TGTGCCATCAGTGTGGCGGGAGTCTGTGGGCAGCTGTTTTTT
CDR3: CAISVAGVCGQLFF
J: TRBJ2-2
D: TRBD2
size: -
V: TRBV10-3